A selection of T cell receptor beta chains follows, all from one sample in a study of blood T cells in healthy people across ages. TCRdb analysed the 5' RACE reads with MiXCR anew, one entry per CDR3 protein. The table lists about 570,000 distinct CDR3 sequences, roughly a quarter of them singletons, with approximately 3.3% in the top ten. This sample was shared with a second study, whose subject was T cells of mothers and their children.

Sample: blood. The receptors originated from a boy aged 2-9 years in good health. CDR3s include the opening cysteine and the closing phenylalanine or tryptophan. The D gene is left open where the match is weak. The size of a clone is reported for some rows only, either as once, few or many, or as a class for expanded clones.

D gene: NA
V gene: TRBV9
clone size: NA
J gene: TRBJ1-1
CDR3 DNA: TGTGCCAGCAGCGTCGCAGGGTGGACTGAAGCTTTCTTT
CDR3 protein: CASSVAGWTEAFF

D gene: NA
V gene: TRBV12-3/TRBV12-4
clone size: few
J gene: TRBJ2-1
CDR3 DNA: TGTGCCAGCAGCACTGGGCCCGGGAACAATGAGCAGTTCTTC
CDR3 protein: CASSTGPGNNEQFF

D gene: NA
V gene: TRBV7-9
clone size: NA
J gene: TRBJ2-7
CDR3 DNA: TGTGCCAGCGGCCCCACCTACGAGCAGTACTTC
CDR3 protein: CASGPTYEQYF

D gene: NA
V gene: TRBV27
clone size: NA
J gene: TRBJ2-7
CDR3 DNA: TGTGCCAGCAGTTTGCGAGAGGGCCCCCTGTACGAGCAGTACTTC
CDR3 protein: CASSLREGPLYEQYF

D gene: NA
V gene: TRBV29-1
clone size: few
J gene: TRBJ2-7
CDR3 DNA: TGCAGCGTTGAAGTTGAGGGCTCCAGCTCCTACGAGCAGTACTTC
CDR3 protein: CSVEVEGSSSYEQYF

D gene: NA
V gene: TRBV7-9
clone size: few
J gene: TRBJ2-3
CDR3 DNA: TGTGCCAGCAGCTTAGTGGGATTTAGCACAGATACGCAGTATTTT
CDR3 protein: CASSLVGFSTDTQYF

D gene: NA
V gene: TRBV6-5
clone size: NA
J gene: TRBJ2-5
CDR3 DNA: TGTGCCAGCATACGGGACCTACGGGATGAGACCCAGTACTTC
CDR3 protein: CASIRDLRDETQYF

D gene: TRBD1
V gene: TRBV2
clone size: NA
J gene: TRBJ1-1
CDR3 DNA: TGTGCCAGCAGAGAAACAGGGGGCGGGAACACTGAAGCTTTCTTT
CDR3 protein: CASRETGGGNTEAFF

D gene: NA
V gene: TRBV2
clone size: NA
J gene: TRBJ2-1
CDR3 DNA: TGTGCCAGCAGTGAGCGGGGCCTAGCGACTTACAATGAGCAGTTCTTC
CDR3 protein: CASSERGLATYNEQFF

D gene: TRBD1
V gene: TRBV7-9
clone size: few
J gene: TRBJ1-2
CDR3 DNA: TGTGCCAGCAGCTCCCGGGACAGTAGCTATGGCTACACCTTC
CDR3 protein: CASSSRDSSYGYTF

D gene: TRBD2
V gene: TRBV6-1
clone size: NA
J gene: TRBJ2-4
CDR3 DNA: TGTGCCAGCAGTCTTATATCTCTACGGGAGGGCATTCAGTACTTC
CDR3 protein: CASSLISLREGIQYF

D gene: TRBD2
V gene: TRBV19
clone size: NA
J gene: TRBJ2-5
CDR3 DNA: TGTGCCAGTGCCGAGACTAGCGGGTATCAAGAGACCCAGTACTTC
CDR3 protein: CASAETSGYQETQYF

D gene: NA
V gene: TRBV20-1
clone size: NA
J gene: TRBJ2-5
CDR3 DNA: TGCAGTGCTAGAGATTTTATCAAAGAGACCCAGTACTTC
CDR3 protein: CSARDFIKETQYF

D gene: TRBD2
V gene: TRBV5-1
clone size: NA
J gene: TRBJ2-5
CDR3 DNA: TGCGCCAGCAGCCAAATGACTAGCGGGGGAGAGACCCAGTACTTC
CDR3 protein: CASSQMTSGGETQYF

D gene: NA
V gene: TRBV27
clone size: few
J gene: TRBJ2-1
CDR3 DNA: TGTGCCACTGCGGATCTATTGGGGGAGCAGTTCTTC
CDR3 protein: CATADLLGEQFF

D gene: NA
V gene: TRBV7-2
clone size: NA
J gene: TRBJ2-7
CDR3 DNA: TGTGCCAGCAGCCCCGGGAGTAGTCGGTACGAGCAGTACTTC
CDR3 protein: CASSPGSSRYEQYF

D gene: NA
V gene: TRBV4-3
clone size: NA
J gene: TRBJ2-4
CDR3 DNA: TGCGCCAGCAGCCAAGAACAAAGAGTGGGGATTCAGTACTTC
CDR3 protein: CASSQEQRVGIQYF

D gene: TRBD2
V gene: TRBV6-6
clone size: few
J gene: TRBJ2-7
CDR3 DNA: TGTGCCAGCAGTTACTCTCAGCGGGAGCTCTCCTACGAGCAGTACTTC
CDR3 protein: CASSYSQRELSYEQYF

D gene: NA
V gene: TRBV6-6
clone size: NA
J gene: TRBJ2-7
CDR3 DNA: TGTGCCAGCAGTTTTCGGGGGGCGGGCTACGAGCAGTACTTC
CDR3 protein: CASSFRGAGYEQYF

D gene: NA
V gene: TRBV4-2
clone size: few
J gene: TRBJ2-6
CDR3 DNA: TGTGCCAGCAGCCAGGTCGCGAACTCTGGGGCCAACGTCCTGACTTTC
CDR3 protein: CASSQVANSGANVLTF

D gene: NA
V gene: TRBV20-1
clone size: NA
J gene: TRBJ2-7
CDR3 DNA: TGCAGTGCTAGAGATTGGGGCAGTCAGACCTCCTACGAGCAGTACTTC
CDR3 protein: CSARDWGSQTSYEQYF

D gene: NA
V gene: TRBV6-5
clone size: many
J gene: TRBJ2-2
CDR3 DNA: TGTGCCAGCAAAAGAGGGGAATTGGACACCGGGGAGCTGTTTTTT
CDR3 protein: CASKRGELDTGELFF

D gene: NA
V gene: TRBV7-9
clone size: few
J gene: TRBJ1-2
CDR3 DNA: TGTGCCAGCAGCTTAGAGGGGATCGGTCGTGGCTACACCTTC
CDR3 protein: CASSLEGIGRGYTF

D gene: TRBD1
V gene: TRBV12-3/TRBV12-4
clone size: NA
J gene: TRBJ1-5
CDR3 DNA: TGTGCCAGCAGCCACGACAGGGAGGGCACAGATGCGCAGCATTTT
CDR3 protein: CASSHDREGTDAQHF

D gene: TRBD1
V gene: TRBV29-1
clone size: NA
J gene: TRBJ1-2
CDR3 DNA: TGCAGCGTTCTCGGGACAGGGGGCTCCACCTTC
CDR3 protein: CSVLGTGGSTF

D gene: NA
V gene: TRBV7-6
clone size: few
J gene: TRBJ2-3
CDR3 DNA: TGTGCCAGCAGCTTAGGATCTAGTAAGGGAGATACGCAGTATTTT
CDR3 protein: CASSLGSSKGDTQYF

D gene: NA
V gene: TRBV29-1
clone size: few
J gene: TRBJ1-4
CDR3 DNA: TGCAGCGTTGACTGGCGAGAAAAACTGTTTTTT
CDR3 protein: CSVDWREKLFF

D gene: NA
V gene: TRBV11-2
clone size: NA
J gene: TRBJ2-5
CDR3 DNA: TGTGCCAGCAGCTCCCTTCCCCAAGAGACCCAGTACTTC
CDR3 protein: CASSSLPQETQYF

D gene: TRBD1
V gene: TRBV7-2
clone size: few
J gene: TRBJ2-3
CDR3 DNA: TGTGCCAGCAGCCTGGACAGGGATACCACAGATACGCAGTATTTT
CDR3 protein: CASSLDRDTTDTQYF

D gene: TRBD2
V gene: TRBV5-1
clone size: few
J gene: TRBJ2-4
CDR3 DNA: TGCGCCAGCAGCCCGGGTAGCGGGGGGGATTACATTCAGTACTTC
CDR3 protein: CASSPGSGGDYIQYF

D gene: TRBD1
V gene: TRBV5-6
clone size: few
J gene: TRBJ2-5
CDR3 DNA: TGTGCCAGCAGCTCAGAACAGGGGAGAGAGACCCAGTACTTC
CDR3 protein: CASSSEQGRETQYF

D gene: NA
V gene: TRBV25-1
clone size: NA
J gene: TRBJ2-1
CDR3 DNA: TGTGCCAGCAGTGAATATCGGACAAGGACCCCGCAGTTCTTC
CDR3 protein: CASSEYRTRTPQFF

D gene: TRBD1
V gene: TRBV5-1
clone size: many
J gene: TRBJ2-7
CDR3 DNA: TGCGCCAGCAGCAGCTCCGGGACAGGGCACTACGAGCAGTACTTC
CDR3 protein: CASSSSGTGHYEQYF

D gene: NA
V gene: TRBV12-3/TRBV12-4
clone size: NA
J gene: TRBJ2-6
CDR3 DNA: TGTGCCAGCACTCAGGGTTCGACGGAGACTTTC
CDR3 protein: CASTQGSTETF

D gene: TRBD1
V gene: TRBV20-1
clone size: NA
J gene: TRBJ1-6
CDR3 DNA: TGCAGTGCTAGTTTTACGTCAGGGGGCGATTCACCCCTCCACTTT
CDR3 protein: CSASFTSGGDSPLHF

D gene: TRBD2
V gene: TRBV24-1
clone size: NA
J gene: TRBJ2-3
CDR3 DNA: TGTGCCGGGGAAGGGGCGGGGGGCCCTAGCACAGATACGCAGTATTTT
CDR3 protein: CAGEGAGGPSTDTQYF

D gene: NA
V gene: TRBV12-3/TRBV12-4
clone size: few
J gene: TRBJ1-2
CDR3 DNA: TGTGCCAGCAGTCACGGGGTTAACTATGGCTACACTTTC
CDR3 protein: CASSHGVNYGYTF

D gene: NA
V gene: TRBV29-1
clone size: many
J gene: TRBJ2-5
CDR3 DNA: TGCAGCGTTGTCTTACAAGAGACCCAGTACTTC
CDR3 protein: CSVVLQETQYF

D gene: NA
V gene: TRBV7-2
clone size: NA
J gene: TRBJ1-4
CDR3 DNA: TGTGCCAGCAGATTGGGGTCGGCAACTAATGAAAAACTGTTTTTT
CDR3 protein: CASRLGSATNEKLFF

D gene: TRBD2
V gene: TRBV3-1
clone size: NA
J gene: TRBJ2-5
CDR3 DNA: TGTGCCAGCAGCCTGCGGGAGGAGGGCTACAATGAGCAGCTCTTC
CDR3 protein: CASSLREEGYNEQLF

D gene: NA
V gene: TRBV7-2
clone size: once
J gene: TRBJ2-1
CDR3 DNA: TGTGCCAGCAGCTTAGTCCCGGGTGGCGGTTACAATGAGCAGTTCTTC
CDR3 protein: CASSLVPGGGYNEQFF

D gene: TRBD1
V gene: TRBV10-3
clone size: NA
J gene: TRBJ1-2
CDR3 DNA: TGTGCCATCAGTGAGACAGGGGCGGGTGGCTACACCTTC
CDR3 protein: CAISETGAGGYTF

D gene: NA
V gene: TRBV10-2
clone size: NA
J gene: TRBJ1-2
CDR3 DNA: TGCGCCAGCCACCATCCGGGGGGCATCTATGGCTGCACCTTC
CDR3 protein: CASHHPGGIYGCTF

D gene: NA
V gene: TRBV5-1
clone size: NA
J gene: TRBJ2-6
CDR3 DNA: TGCGCCAGCAGCTTGGTAGTGGGGAGTGGGGCCAACGTCCTGACTTTC
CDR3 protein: CASSLVVGSGANVLTF

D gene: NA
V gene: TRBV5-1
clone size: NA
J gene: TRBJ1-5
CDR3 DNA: TGCGCCAGCAGCTTGGTGGCAGGGACCAATCAGCCCCAGCATTTT
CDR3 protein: CASSLVAGTNQPQHF

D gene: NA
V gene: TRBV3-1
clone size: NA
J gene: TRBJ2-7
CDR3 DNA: TGTGCCAGCAGCCAAAGCTACGGACAGAACTACGAGCAGTACTTC
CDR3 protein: CASSQSYGQNYEQYF

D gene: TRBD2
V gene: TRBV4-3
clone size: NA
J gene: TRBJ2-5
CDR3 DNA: TGCGCCAGCAGCCAAGGGACTAGCGGGAGGATTGGAGAGACCCAGTACTTC
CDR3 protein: CASSQGTSGRIGETQYF

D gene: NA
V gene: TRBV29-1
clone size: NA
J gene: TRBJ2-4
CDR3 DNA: TGCAGCGTCGTAGGCAGGAAAGCCAAAAACATTCAGTACTTC
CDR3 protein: CSVVGRKAKNIQYF

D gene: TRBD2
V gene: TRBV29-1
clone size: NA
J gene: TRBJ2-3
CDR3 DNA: TGCAGCGTATCGGGGCTAGCGGGCGCAGATACGCAGTATTTT
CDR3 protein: CSVSGLAGADTQYF

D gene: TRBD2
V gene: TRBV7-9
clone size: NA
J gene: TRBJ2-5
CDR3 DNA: TGTGCCAGCAGCTTATTAAGCGGGAGTTTAACTGAGACCCAGTACTTC
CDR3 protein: CASSLLSGSLTETQYF

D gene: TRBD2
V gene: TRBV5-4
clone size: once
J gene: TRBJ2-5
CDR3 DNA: TGTGCCAGCAGCTTGGCACCTCTAGCGGGGGAGACCCAGTACTTC
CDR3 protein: CASSLAPLAGETQYF

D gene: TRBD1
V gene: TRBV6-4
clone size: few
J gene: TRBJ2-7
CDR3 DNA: TGTGCCAGCAGTGACTCGACGGACAGGGGAGAGGTTTCTGGTTACGAGCAGTACTTC
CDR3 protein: CASSDSTDRGEVSGYEQYF